This T cell receptor (beta chain) was captured in a study of beta chain features in type 1 diabetes. Study observations and caveats: Researchers reported that naive, central memory and Treg TCRB repertoires appeared more similar in patients than in healthy donors.

The germline V gene has CDR1 SNHLY and CDR2 FYNNEI. V was pared by 4 bases and J by 2 bases, with 11 bases between. There are 15 residues in the CDR3. Expressed TCRB transcripts were sequenced because the isolated RNA had all been reverse transcribed beforehand. Sequencing used immunoSEQ multiplex PCR; TCRdb keeps in-frame clones, though not all of them. Here the sample spans over 120,000 clones, about 9.4% being singletons. This clone appeared a few times. The antigen is undetermined. The clonotype was recovered from a man aged 18 to 30 in good health. The specimen was naive CD4+ T cells from blood. The rearrangement joins TRBV2 to TRBJ1-4; D might be TRBD1 (5 bases). The CDR3 DNA reads TGTGCCAGCAGTGCGACAGTTCCGACTAATGAAAAACTGTTTTTT. This translates into CASSATVPTNEKLFF.